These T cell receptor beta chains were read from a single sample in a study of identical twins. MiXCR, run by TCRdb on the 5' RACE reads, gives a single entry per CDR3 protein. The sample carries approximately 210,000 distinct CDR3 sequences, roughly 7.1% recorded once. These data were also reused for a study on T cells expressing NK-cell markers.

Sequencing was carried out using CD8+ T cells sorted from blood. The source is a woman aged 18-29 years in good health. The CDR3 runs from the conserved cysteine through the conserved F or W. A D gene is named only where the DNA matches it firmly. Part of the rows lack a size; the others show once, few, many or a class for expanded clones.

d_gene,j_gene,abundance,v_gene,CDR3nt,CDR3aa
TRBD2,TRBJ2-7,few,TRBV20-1,TGCAGTGCTTGGGGCCGACTAGCTGGGTACGAGCAGTACTTC,CSAWGRLAGYEQYF
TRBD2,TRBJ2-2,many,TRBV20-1,TGCAGTGCCATCGGACTAGCCGGGGAGCTGTTTTTT,CSAIGLAGELFF
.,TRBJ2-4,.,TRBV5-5,TGTGCCAGCAGCCGTAGTAGTACCAAAAACATTCAGTACTTC,CASSRSSTKNIQYF
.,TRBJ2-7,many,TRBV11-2,TGTGCCAGCAGCCCCGACCCGGCGGGGTTAACCGTCGAGCAGTACTTC,CASSPDPAGLTVEQYF
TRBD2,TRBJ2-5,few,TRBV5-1,TGCGCCAGCAGCTTCGGACTAGCGATGAGCAAGGAGACCCAGTACTTC,CASSFGLAMSKETQYF
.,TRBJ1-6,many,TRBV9,TGTGCCAGCAGCGATGGCTCCTATAATTCACCCCTCCACTTT,CASSDGSYNSPLHF
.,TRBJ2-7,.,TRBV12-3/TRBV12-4,TGTGCCAGCAGTCTGACTAGAAACTACGAGCAGTACTTC,CASSLTRNYEQYF
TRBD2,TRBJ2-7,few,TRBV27,TGTGCCAGCAGTTTAGGGCTAGCGGCCTCCTACGAGCAGTACTTC,CASSLGLAASYEQYF
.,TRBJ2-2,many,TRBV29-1,TGCAGCGCCCGACGTCCTAACACCGGGGAGCTGTTTTTT,CSARRPNTGELFF
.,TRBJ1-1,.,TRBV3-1,TGTGCCAGCAGCCAGCCGGAAGCCCCTGAAGCTTTCTTT,CASSQPEAPEAFF
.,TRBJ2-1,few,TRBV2,TGTGCCAGCAGTGAGACCGGGACTTTCCCCAATGAGCAGTTCTTC,CASSETGTFPNEQFF
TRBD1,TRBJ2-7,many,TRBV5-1,TGCGCCAGCAGAATCGACAGGGGGGCCGCCGAGCAGTACTTC,CASRIDRGAAEQYF
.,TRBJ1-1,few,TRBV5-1,TGCGCCAGCAGCTGGAGCGAGGGTGGGGGGACTGAAGCTTTCTTT,CASSWSEGGGTEAFF
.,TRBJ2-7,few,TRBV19,TGTGCCAGTATTCAAGGGGCTGAGCAGTACTTC,CASIQGAEQYF
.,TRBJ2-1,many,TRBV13,TGTGCCAGCAGCTTAGGCCCAAACTACAATGAGCAGTTCTTC,CASSLGPNYNEQFF
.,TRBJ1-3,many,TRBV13,TGTGCCAGCAGCTCCGGACGGCTCTCTGGAAACACCATATATTTT,CASSSGRLSGNTIYF
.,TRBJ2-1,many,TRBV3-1,TGTGCCAGCAGCCAAGTGGGGGTCCCAGAGAGCTACAATGAGCAGTTCTTC,CASSQVGVPESYNEQFF
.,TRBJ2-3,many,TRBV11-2,TGTGCCAGCAGCCCGGGGCCCTTCACAGATACGCAGTATTTT,CASSPGPFTDTQYF
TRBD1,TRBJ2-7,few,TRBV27,TGTGCCACCGGGACAGGGGACGAGCAGTACTTC,CATGTGDEQYF
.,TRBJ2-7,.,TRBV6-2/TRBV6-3,TGTGCCAGCAGGGACCAAAGCTATTACGAGCAGTACTTC,CASRDQSYYEQYF
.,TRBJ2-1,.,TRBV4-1,TGCGCCAGCAGCCAAGAGGCGGGGCATTACAATGAGCAGTTCTTC,CASSQEAGHYNEQFF
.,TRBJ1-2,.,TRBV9,TGTGCCAGCAGCGCCCGGGGCAACGGCTACACCTTC,CASSARGNGYTF
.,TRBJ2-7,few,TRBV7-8,TGTGCCAGCAGCCCATTGTCCGGGCCTTACGAGCAGTACTTC,CASSPLSGPYEQYF
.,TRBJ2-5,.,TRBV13,TGTGCCAGCAGCTTGTGGTCCCAAGAGACCCAGTACTTC,CASSLWSQETQYF
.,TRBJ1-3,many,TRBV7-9,TGTGCTCGAAACGGGGCGAGCTCTGGAAACACCATATATTTT,CARNGASSGNTIYF